This TCR beta chain was obtained from a study of CD8+CD57+ T cells in acquired aplastic anemia. Study background: An average of about 3.4 ug of DNA was obtained from sorted CD4+ and CD8+ cells. General study results and limits: Common to patients and controls were approximately 30 CD8+ CDR3 sequences.

Whoever was chosen for sequencing had shown CD8+CD57+ cell expansion by flow cytometry. The patients, all of them, had severe acquired aplastic anemia. No therapy was given to patients before blood sampling. This clonotype was seen a handful of times. As yet, its antigen is unknown. It was genomic DNA that served as the template for profiling TCR beta VDJ and CDR3. TCRdb independently ran MiXCR on the reads; one entry per CDR3 protein. The sample consists of under 250,000 distinct CDR3 sequences, 65% of them appearing once. The CDR3 consists of 16 residues. After removal of 2 bases from V and 4 bases from J, the junction contained 12 bases not matched to a gene. Per germline, CDR1 DFQATT and CDR2 SNEGSKA (reference sequence).

The sequenced sample was sorted CD4+, CD8+, or CD8+CD57+ T cells (not recorded which) from PBMCs. This clonotype was sampled from a human donor with aplastic anemia. The chain couples TRBV20-1 to TRBJ2-5; 8 bases line up with TRBD1. In nucleotides, the CDR3 is TGCAGTGCTAGACTTTTAGGACAGGGCGGAGTAGAGACCCAGTACTTC. Protein sequence: CSARLLGQGGVETQYF.